This TCR beta chain was identified in a study of beta chain features in type 1 diabetes. Regarding the study as a whole: The study found moderately but significantly shorter TCRB CDR3s in all four CD4+ subsets of Type 1 diabetes patients. The naive, central memory and Treg TCRB repertoires looked more alike in patients than they did in healthy donors.

Note on this clone: Antigen unknown.

All of the isolated RNA was reverse transcribed, so expressed TCRB transcripts were sequenced. Repertoires were generated with immunoSEQ multiplex PCR, while TCRdb's copy carries only in-frame clones and drops some. The table lists 200,000 to 250,000 clones, approximately 11% of them singletons. One heparinised blood draw averaging roughly 120 mL was given by each donor. All of the sorted populations showed purity greater than 95%. The sequence came from a man between 18 and 35 years old in good health. Sequenced input: central memory CD4+ T cells from blood.

The CDR3 is CASSPQADFITDTQYF. The CDR3 DNA reads as TGTGCCAGCAGCCCCCAGGCGGACTTCATAACAGATACGCAGTATTTT. The chain uses TRBV9 and TRBJ2-3; the D gene is possibly TRBD2 (5 bases). CDR3 length: 16 residues. The V end lost 4 bases, the J end lost 3 bases, and 18 bases lay between the germline ends. Germline V CDR1 and CDR2: SGDLS, YYNGEE.